One sample yielded the 21 T cell receptor beta chains listed below, sequenced in a study of breast tumors, draining lymph nodes, adjacent tissues. Axillary draining lymph nodes of breast cancer patients supplied the node samples. MiXCR was run by TCRdb on the multiplex PCR reads, yielding one entry per CDR3 protein. This repertoire shows around 190,000 distinct CDR3 sequences, 25% to 40% found once; its top ten account for around 4%. The specimen sequenced was axillary lymph node tissue. Receptor source: a female donor with breast cancer. Some clones in this sample may be carry-over from other donors' samples.

The chain recombines TRBV20-1 with TRBJ1-5; no definite D call. The CDR3 totals 8 residues. The germline V and J ends were trimmed by 1 base and 11 bases, with 0 bases remaining between them. Germline CDR1 and CDR2: DFQATT and SNEGSKA (reference sequence). The CDR3 nucleotides are TGCAGTGCTAGAGCCCAGCATTTT. Amino acids: CSARAQHF.

This clonotype has a count of ten or more. V is TRBV14 and J is TRBJ1-2; D ambiguous. This CDR3 has 13 amino acids. The V gene's germline CDR1 is SGHDN and CDR2 FVKESK. V was cut by 0 bases and J by 8 bases, with 10 bases left in between. CDR3 coding DNA: TGTGCCAGCAGCCAAGACAGTTACTCCGGCTACACCTTC. As protein: CASSQDSYSGYTF. The full variable domain, completed using reference TRBV14 and TRBJ1-2, is EAGVTQFPSHSVIEKGQTVTLRCDPISGHDNLYWYRRVMGKEIKFLLHFVKESKQDESGMPNNRFLAERTGGTYSTLKVQPAELEDSGVYFCASSQDSYSGYTFGSGTRLTVV.

A word on this clonotype: One end of the junction fails to match germline, which may point to a read error. This sequence joins TRBV3-1 and TRBJ2-7, with D uncertain. Per the germline V gene, CDR1 is LGHDT and CDR2 is YNNKEL (reference sequence). The CDR3 has 13 amino acids. The CDR3 DNA is TGTGTCAGCAGCCGACCAAGTACGGCCGAGCAGTACTTC. Translation gives CVSSRPSTAEQYF.

The chain recombines TRBV7-6 with TRBJ1-1; 11 bases line up with TRBD1. Germline CDR1 and CDR2: SGHVS and FNYEAQ. CDR3 length equals 18 residues. The V and J ends lost 5 bases and 0 bases, in that order; junction bases with no gene match: 11. CDR3 coding DNA: TGTGCCAGCAGCCCCCCAGGGACAGGGGGGGTCATGAACACTGAAGCTTTCTTT. This sequence encodes CASSPPGTGGVMNTEAFF.

This clonotype was counted many times. For the CDR3, the DNA is TGTGCCAGCAGCCCATGGGACACAACAGAAACTAATTCACCCCTCCACTTT. Its translation: CASSPWDTTETNSPLHF. The chain combines TRBV9 with TRBJ1-6, with D perhaps matching TRBD1 (6 bases). V was pared by 4 bases and J by 6 bases, with 20 bases between. Germline lookup yields CDR1 SGDLS and CDR2 YYNGEE. This CDR3 comprises 17 residues.

A note on this clonotype: A far larger clone is just one base off, so this is likely a read error. The V gene is TRBV2, the J gene TRBJ2-7; D is unresolved. Germline CDR1 is SNHLY and CDR2 is FYNNEI. The CDR3 runs to 11 residues. The ends were cut back, 5 bases at V and 3 bases at J, with 5 bases in the middle. DNA of the CDR3: TGTGCCAGCAGTACCTACTACGAGCAGTACTTC. Protein product: CASSTYYEQYF.

This clonotype occurred many times. The J gene is TRBJ2-7, the V gene TRBV9; 13 bases agree with TRBD2. The V gene end was trimmed by 4 bases and the J gene end by 11 bases; junction bases not matched to a gene: 6. The CDR3 covers 13 residues. Germline lookup yields CDR1 SGDLS and CDR2 YYNGEE. The DNA for the CDR3 is TGTGCCAGCAGCCCTGGGGGACTAGCGGGAAAGTACTTC. This translates into CASSPGGLAGKYF.

A remark on this clonotype: A much larger clone lies a single base off, so this may be a read error. The chain is built from TRBV20-1 and TRBJ2-3; perhaps D is TRBD1 or TRBD2 (5 bases each). The CDR3 extends over 13 amino acids. In germline, CDR1 is DFQATT, CDR2 SNEGSKA (reference sequence). This CDR3 is CSASSGTTGTQYF. CDR3 coding DNA: TGCAGTGCTAGTTCGGGGACCACAGGTACGCAGTATTTT.

This clonotype was observed at least ten times. The rearrangement links TRBV11-3 to TRBJ1-2, with D tentatively TRBD1 (6 bases). The V and J ends lost 2 bases and 5 bases respectively, with 18 bases between them. Germline assignment: CDR1 SGHNT and CDR2 YENEEA. There are 16 residues in the CDR3. The DNA of the CDR3 is TGTGCCAGCAGCTTAAATTATGGGACAAGATCTTATGGCTACACCTTC. Its translation: CASSLNYGTRSYGYTF.

The V call is TRBV5-1, the J call TRBJ2-5, with TRBD1 matching 11 bases. V trimming: 4 bases; J trimming: 5 bases; junction bases outside the gene matches: 7. The CDR3 sequence is 15 residues long. Germline loops: CDR1 SGHRS, CDR2 YFSETQ. Here the CDR3 reads CASSTGTGGRETQYF. The CDR3 nucleotides are TGCGCCAGCAGCACCGGGACAGGGGGTAGGGAGACCCAGTACTTC.

This clonotype was detected many times. This chain links TRBV6-5 with TRBJ1-4, with D uncertain. This CDR3 is 17 amino acids long. From germline, CDR1 is MNHEY and CDR2 SVGAGI. The V end was cut by 0 bases, the J end by 10 bases, with 21 bases between. This chain's CDR3 is CASSYSMTGLLGGKLFF. The CDR3 nucleotides read TGTGCCAGCAGTTACTCGATGACGGGCCTCCTAGGCGGAAAACTGTTTTTT.

This clonotype was counted at least ten times. The chain is built from TRBV6-6 and TRBJ1-5; 8 bases map to TRBD1. The germline gives CDR1 MNHNY, CDR2 SVGAGI (reference sequence). The V gene end was trimmed by 6 bases and the J gene end by 7 bases; junction bases not matched to a gene: 11. The CDR3 extends over 15 amino acids. The CDR3 sequence is CASRPQQGGEQPQHF. The DNA for the CDR3 is TGTGCCAGCAGGCCTCAACAGGGGGGAGAGCAGCCCCAGCATTTT.

This chain joins TRBV14 and TRBJ2-6; 8 bases are shared with TRBD1. Germline V CDR1 and CDR2: SGHDN, FVKESK. The CDR3 covers 18 residues. V lost 3 bases, J lost 0 bases, and 7 bases stayed unmatched. CDR3 nucleotide sequence: TGTGCCAGCAGCCATTCCGGGACAGGACGCTCTGGGGCCAACGTCCTGACTTTC. Amino acids: CASSHSGTGRSGANVLTF.

This clonotype occurred many times. V is TRBV18 and J is TRBJ2-3, with a possible D match to TRBD2 (5 bases). CDR1 is KGHSH and CDR2 is LQKENI in the germline V gene. Trimming took 0 bases from V and 0 from J, leaving 7 bases between them. The CDR3 consists of 15 residues. The CDR3 loop reads CASSPPGVSTDTQYF. CDR3 in DNA: TGTGCCAGCTCACCACCGGGAGTTAGCACAGATACGCAGTATTTT.

V is TRBV5-4 and J is TRBJ2-1; weak D call: TRBD2 (6 bases). The CDR3 consists of 17 residues. V lost 3 bases, J lost 2 bases, and 18 bases lay in between. The germline V gene encodes CDR1 SGHNT and CDR2 YYREEE (reference sequence). CDR3 in amino acids: CASSSSSARAPYNEQFF. For the CDR3, the DNA is TGTGCCAGCAGCTCCTCTAGCGCGAGGGCCCCCTACAATGAGCAGTTCTTC.

This clonotype was seen ten or more times. This chain links TRBV20-1 with TRBJ2-2, with D perhaps given as TRBD1 or TRBD2 (5 bases each). This CDR3 spans 14 amino acids. Trimming removed 6 bases from V and 0 bases from J, with 11 bases in between. Germline V gene sequence: CDR1 DFQATT, CDR2 SNEGSKA (reference sequence). The CDR3 sequence: CSAKGPTNTGELFF. The CDR3 nucleotides are TGCAGTGCCAAGGGACCGACGAACACCGGGGAGCTGTTTTTT.

The chain carries TRBV27 and TRBJ2-7, with 7 bases identical to TRBD2. The CDR3 is 16 residues long. CDR1 MNHEY and CDR2 SMNVEV come from the germline V gene (reference sequence). Trimming cost V 4 bases and J 0 bases; bases outside gene matches: 9. The chain's CDR3 is CASSSQLATSSYEQYF. DNA of the CDR3: TGTGCCAGCAGTTCCCAACTAGCGACCTCCTCCTACGAGCAGTACTTC.

This clonotype was seen repeatedly, ten times or more. The chain uses TRBV12-3 or TRBV12-4 and TRBJ2-1; 14 nucleotides line up with TRBD2. The CDR3 has 16 residues. Trimming removed 4 bases from V and 12 bases from J; junction bases left unmatched: 11. In nucleotides, the CDR3 is TGTGCCAGCAGTTCCCTCGGGACTAGCGGGAGTAGGAGGCAGTTCTTC. This codes for CASSSLGTSGSRRQFF.

Comment on this clonotype: Being one base from a much bigger clone, this may be a read error. V gene TRBV27 combines with J gene TRBJ2-1, with TRBD1 matching 12 bases. The germline gives CDR1 MNHEY, CDR2 SMNVEV (reference sequence). V shed 6 bases, J shed 5 bases, and the junction held 5 bases outside the gene matches. CDR3 length: 15 amino acids. The CDR3 coding sequence is TGTGCCAGCAGCTTGGGACAGGGGGCCAACAATGAGCAGTTCTTC. It codes for CASSLGQGANNEQFF.

This clonotype appeared many times. V usage is TRBV9 and J usage is TRBJ2-3; D is ambiguous. Between the trimmed V and J ends, which lost 0 bases and 2 bases, there was a span of 10 bases. Germline values: CDR1 SGDLS, CDR2 YYNGEE. The CDR3 is made up of 15 amino acids. The CDR3 sequence is CASSVEGIPTDTQYF. CDR3 in DNA: TGTGCCAGCAGCGTAGAGGGCATACCCACAGATACGCAGTATTTT. Variable domain in full (rest from reference TRBV9 and TRBJ2-3): DSGVTQTPKHLITATGQRVTLRCSPRSGDLSVYWYQQSLDQGLQFLIQYYNGEERAKGNILERFSAQQFPDLHSELNLSSLELGDSALYFCASSVEGIPTDTQYFGPGTRLTVL.

As to this clonotype: This may be a read error: a much more frequent sequence differs by one nucleotide. The chain uses TRBV5-4 and TRBJ2-3; D is tentatively TRBD1 or TRBD2 (6 bases each). Germline CDR1 reads SGHNT; CDR2 reads YYREEE (reference sequence). The CDR3 runs to 15 residues. The V and J ends lost 4 bases and 0 bases respectively, with 12 bases between them. The CDR3 here is CASSGGGHSTDTQYF. The DNA for the CDR3 is TGTGCCAGCAGCGGAGGGGGACACAGCACAGATACGCAGTATTTT.